This T cell receptor beta chain originates from a study of molecular identifiers for immune sequencing clone quantification. Findings and limits, study-wide: Over 98% of CMV-specific effector molecules, but under 1% of naive ones, were in clones above 20 copies. In cases of identical TCR molecules sharing a barcode, highly expanded clone sizes could be underestimated.

This clonotype was counted a few times. Its antigen is unknown. For naive CD8 T cells, sorting used the CD8+CD4-CCR7+CD45RA+ phenotype. Previously described methods and listed TCR primers were employed for the bulk TCR libraries. TCRdb ran MiXCR on the PCR reads and lists one entry per CDR3 protein. The sample yields about 53,000 distinct CDR3 sequences, approximately 34% seen once. The V gene end was trimmed by 1 base and the J gene end by 1 base; junction bases not matched to a gene: 16. This CDR3 has 20 amino acids. The germline V gene encodes CDR1 LGHNA and CDR2 YSLEER. This TCR was recovered from a human donor in good health. Some libraries in this study had Jurkat cell RNA spiked in. The sample consisted of naive CD8+ T cells from blood, with Jurkat cell RNA spiked in. Subset specified: FACS-sorted CD8+CD4-CCR7+CD45RA+ naive T cells. The chain joins TRBV4-3 to TRBJ1-1; 9 bases align to TRBD1. This CDR3 is CASSQVVWITGGGTNTEAFF. In DNA, the CDR3 is TGCGCCAGCAGCCAAGTGGTTTGGATTACAGGGGGCGGAACGAACACTGAAGCTTTCTTT.